These 20 T cell receptor beta chains were all obtained from the same sample, sequenced in a study of blood T cell repertoires in COVID-19. Libraries were prepared by immunoSEQ multiplex PCR; TCRdb keeps only in-frame clonotypes and omits some of them. The sample lists about 670,000 clones; over 80% were seen once. The sample was peripheral blood. Every receptor here comes from a woman younger than 30 with acute or convalescent COVID-19.

This clone appeared a single time. CDR3 in amino acids: CASRLDRVVTGELFF. DNA of the CDR3: TGTGCCAGCAGATTGGACAGGGTGGTCACCGGGGAGCTGTTTTTT. This sequence joins TRBV6-5 and TRBJ2-2, with 8 bases fitting TRBD1. V gave up 6 bases and J gave up 4 bases; unmatched junction bases: 7. CDR1 is MNHEY, CDR2 SVGAGI, per germline. The CDR3 length is 15 residues.

This sequence joins TRBV18 and TRBJ1-4, with D unclear. CDR1 is KGHSH, CDR2 LQKENI, per germline. The CDR3 sequence is 16 residues long. V was pared by 1 base and J by 0 bases, with 9 bases between. Here the CDR3 DNA reads TGTGCCAGCTCACCACTCAACAGTGCAACTAATGAAAAACTGTTTTTT. It translates to CASSPLNSATNEKLFF.

The CDR3 DNA follows: TGTGCCAGCAGCGACGACAGGGGGAGGGAGGGCTACACCTTC. It encodes CASSDDRGREGYTF. The chain uses TRBV9 and TRBJ1-2; 9 nucleotides match TRBD1. CDR1 is SGDLS, CDR2 YYNGEE, per germline. The CDR3 spans 14 residues. The junction had 8 bases not matched to a gene; V was cut back by 3 bases and J by 8 bases.

This chain joins TRBV5-1 and TRBJ2-2, with a tentative D call TRBD1 (5 bases). Trimming removed 2 bases at V and 5 bases at J, with 10 bases between. Germline CDR1 SGHRS, CDR2 YFSETQ. The CDR3 sequence is 14 residues long. The CDR3 bases are TGCGCCAGCAGCTTCCAGGGTTGGACCGGGGAGCTGTTTTTT. It is translated as CASSFQGWTGELFF.

J is TRBJ1-2 and V is TRBV18, with D unclear. Germline-derived CDR1 and CDR2 are KGHSH and LQKENI. The CDR3 consists of 13 residues. V was cut by 6 bases and J by 6 bases, with 14 bases left in between. The CDR3 region is CASSPTRADGYTF. The CDR3 nucleotides are TGTGCCAGCTCGCCTACGCGGGCCGATGGCTACACCTTC.

This chain links TRBV30 with TRBJ2-5; 7 bases are a match to TRBD2. CDR1 GTSNPN and CDR2 SVGIG come from the germline V gene (reference sequence). Losses at the gene ends were 4 bases for V and 5 bases for J; bases not matched to a gene: 4. The CDR3 is 12 residues long. As DNA, the CDR3 is TGTGCCTGGAACCGGGGGGAGGAGACCCAGTACTTC. It encodes CAWNRGEETQYF. Filled out from reference TRBV30 and TRBJ2-5, the complete variable domain reads SQTIHQWPATLVQPVGSPLSLECTVEGTSNPNLYWYRQAAGRGLQLLFYSVGIGQISSEVPQNLSASRPQDRQFILSSKKLLLSDSGFYLCAWNRGEETQYFGPGTRLLVL.

This chain links TRBV4-3 with TRBJ1-6, with 11 bases that match TRBD1. Looked up from germline, CDR1 is LGHNA and CDR2 is YSLEER. CDR3 size: 16 residues. J gave up 7 bases and V 2 bases, and 4 bases lay outside the gene matches. The CDR3 DNA reads as TGCGCCAGCAGCCAAAGAGGGACAGGGGGAAATTCACCCCTCCACTTT. Translated, it gives CASSQRGTGGNSPLHF.

The chain carries TRBV5-1 and TRBJ2-7; 10 positions agree with TRBD1. The V and J ends lost 3 bases and 4 bases, in that order; junction bases with no gene match: 7. This CDR3 comprises 15 residues. Germline lookup yields CDR1 SGHRS and CDR2 YFSETQ. As DNA, the CDR3 is TGCGCCAGCAGCTCCCTGGGACAGGGGAGGTACGAGCAGTACTTC. Its protein is CASSSLGQGRYEQYF.

This clone was seen only once. The V gene is TRBV28, the J gene TRBJ1-2; 7 bases match TRBD1. The CDR3 extends over 15 amino acids. Germline assignment: CDR1 MDHEN and CDR2 SYDVKM. The ends lost 6 bases at V and 5 bases at J; junction bases unmatched: 12. The CDR3 region has the DNA TGTGCCAGCAGCCGAACAACCGGGACAGATTATGGCTACACCTTC. As protein: CASSRTTGTDYGYTF.

This clone was seen a handful of times. This sequence joins TRBV3-1 (or the pseudogene TRBV3-2) and TRBJ2-7; 11 bases agree with TRBD2. The CDR3 length is 14 residues. Trimming at V came to 5 bases and at J to 5 bases, leaving 5 bases not matched to a gene. Germline assignment: CDR1 LGHDT and CDR2 YNNKEL (reference sequence). CDR3 region: CASSATSGDNEQYF. The CDR3 region has the DNA TGTGCCAGCAGCGCGACTAGCGGGGACAACGAGCAGTACTTC.

Only one count was recorded for this clone. V usage is TRBV6-2 or TRBV6-3 and J usage is TRBJ1-1; D is possibly TRBD1 (6 bases). Trimming stripped 0 bases from V and 1 base from J, with 9 bases between. Germline V gene lookup returns CDR1 MNHEY and CDR2 SVGEGT. The CDR3 length is 15 residues. The CDR3 region is CASSYSGARNTEAFF. The CDR3 DNA sequence: TGTGCCAGCAGTTACTCGGGGGCGAGGAACACTGAAGCTTTCTTT.

The CDR3 loop reads CASSQSLGGGKGNTIYF. As DNA, the CDR3 is TGTGCCAGCAGTCAGAGCCTGGGGGGAGGCAAAGGAAACACCATATATTTT. This chain uses TRBV28 with TRBJ1-3, with D possibly TRBD1 on 5 matching bases. The germline gives CDR1 MDHEN, CDR2 SYDVKM. This CDR3 is built from 17 residues. V lost 5 bases to trimming and J lost 4 bases, with 21 bases between them.

The V gene is TRBV9, the J gene TRBJ1-5, with no clear D. The CDR3 is made up of 12 amino acids. Per the germline V gene, CDR1 is SGDLS and CDR2 is YYNGEE. Trimming took off 7 bases at V and 6 bases at J, with 11 bases between the two ends. This CDR3 reads CASGSGFQPQHF. For the CDR3, the DNA is TGTGCCAGCGGCTCGGGATTTCAGCCCCAGCATTTT.

This sequence joins TRBV15 and TRBJ2-7; 8 nucleotides align to TRBD1. Unmatched junction bases numbered 7, after V lost 4 bases and J lost 2 bases. Germline V gene data show CDR1 as LNHNV and CDR2 as YYDKDF (reference sequence). This CDR3 region has 15 residues. The CDR3 spells CATSMTGTGAYEQYF. The CDR3 region has the DNA TGTGCCACCAGCATGACCGGGACAGGAGCCTACGAGCAGTACTTC.

The gene calls are TRBV24-1 and TRBJ2-5; 9 positions agree with TRBD1. Looked up from germline, CDR1 is KGHDR and CDR2 is SFDVKD. The V gene end was trimmed by 7 bases and the J gene end by 4 bases; junction bases not matched to a gene: 6. There are 14 residues in the CDR3. CDR3 sequence (DNA): TGTGCCACCAGCCCACAGGGGGCTACAGAGACCCAGTACTTC. The encoded protein is CATSPQGATETQYF.

This rearrangement joins TRBV11-3 to TRBJ1-1; D gene unclear. CDR3 length: 13 residues. CDR1 is SGHNT and CDR2 is YENEEA in the germline V gene. Trimming shortened V by 3 bases and J by 5 bases, and 10 bases separated the two germline ends. CDR3: CASSFIQRTEAFF. As DNA, the CDR3 is TGTGCCAGCAGCTTTATACAGAGAACTGAAGCTTTCTTT. The whole variable domain, remainder taken from reference TRBV11-3 and TRBJ1-1, is EAGVVQSPRYKIIEKKQPVAFWCNPISGHNTLYWYLQNLGQGPELLIRYENEEAVDDSQLPKDRFSAERLKGVDSTLKIQPAELGDSAVYLCASSFIQRTEAFFGQGTRLTVV.

The gene calls are TRBV14 and TRBJ1-2, with TRBD1 matching 9 bases. V trimming: 0 bases; J trimming: 14 bases; junction bases outside the gene matches: 13. The length of the CDR3 is 15 residues. The germline gives CDR1 SGHDN, CDR2 FVKESK. CDR3 sequence: CASSQDLGQGPTRTF. In DNA form, the CDR3 reads TGTGCCAGCAGCCAAGATCTTGGACAGGGGCCGACCAGGACCTTC.

The rearrangement links TRBV6-6 to TRBJ1-1, with 7 bases identical to TRBD1. The V and J ends lost 5 bases and 3 bases, in that order; junction bases with no gene match: 0. The CDR3 covers 12 residues. Germline V gives CDR1 MNHNY, CDR2 SVGAGI (reference sequence). The CDR3 here is CASSTGDTEAFF. The CDR3 bases are TGTGCCAGCAGTACAGGGGACACTGAAGCTTTCTTT.

The gene calls are TRBV27 and TRBJ1-4, with 9 bases lining up with TRBD1. The CDR3 covers 14 residues. Germline assignment: CDR1 MNHEY and CDR2 SMNVEV (reference sequence). V trimming: 3 bases; J trimming: 6 bases; junction bases outside the gene matches: 2. The CDR3 loop is CASSFRDRDEKLFF. CDR3 bases: TGTGCCAGCAGTTTCAGGGACAGGGATGAAAAACTGTTTTTT.

The chain employs TRBV3-1 (or the pseudogene TRBV3-2) and TRBJ1-1; no firm D call. Germline V CDR1 and CDR2: LGHDT, YNNKEL (reference sequence). V was trimmed by 8 bases and J by 0 bases, leaving 4 bases between them. This CDR3 is 11 amino acids long. The CDR3 DNA is TGTGCCAGCCAGATGAACACTGAAGCTTTCTTT. Residues: CASQMNTEAFF.